These T cell receptor beta chains were read from a single sample in a study of blood T cell repertoires in COVID-19. Sequenced by immunoSEQ multiplex PCR; TCRdb stores in-frame clones only, minus some. The sample lists 250,000 or so clones; approximately 84% were seen once. The source material was peripheral blood. The source of these receptors is a man aged 50 to 60 with acute or convalescent COVID-19. Each CDR3 is given with its conserved first and last residue. The D gene is left open where the match is weak. Clone size appears in some rows only: once, few, many, or a class for an expanded clone.

V	size	D	J	DNA	CDR3
TRBV2	NA	NA	TRBJ1-4	TGTGCCAGCCGGCGGTCCGCTAATGAAAAACTGTTTTTT	CASRRSANEKLFF
TRBV5-1	NA	NA	TRBJ1-1	TGCGCCAGCAGCAGAACAGGTTACCCTGAAGCTTTCTTT	CASSRTGYPEAFF
TRBV2	once	NA	TRBJ2-2	TGTGCCAGCAGTGTGCGGGAGAACACCGGGGAGCTGTTTTTT	CASSVRENTGELFF
TRBV2	NA	NA	TRBJ1-1	TGTGCCAGCAGGGTGACCGAGAGCGCTGAAGCTTTCTTT	CASRVTESAEAFF
TRBV21-1	NA	NA	TRBJ2-7	TGTGCCAGCAGACAAAATGTGATGAGGACAGAGAGCTCCTACGAGCAGTACTTC	CASRQNVMRTESSYEQYF
TRBV5-1	NA	TRBD1	TRBJ1-1	TGCGCCAGCAGCATCGACAGGGGAGAAGCTTTCTTT	CASSIDRGEAFF
TRBV19	once	TRBD2	TRBJ2-5	TGTGCCAGTAGTGATGGTAGCGGGAGATTGAGGGAGACCCAGTACTTC	CASSDGSGRLRETQYF
TRBV11-2	NA	NA	TRBJ1-2	TGTGCCAGCAGCCTCAACAACAGGTTATCCTATGGCTACACCTTC	CASSLNNRLSYGYTF
TRBV19	NA	TRBD1	TRBJ1-5	TGTGCCACCTCACAGGGGCAAGTGGGCAATCAGCCCCAGCATTTT	CATSQGQVGNQPQHF
TRBV19	once	TRBD1	TRBJ1-3	TGTGCCAGTAGTAAAGGGGACAGATTATACTCCTCTGGAAACACCATATATTTT	CASSKGDRLYSSGNTIYF
TRBV7-9	few	TRBD2	TRBJ2-3	TGTGCCAGCAGCCCATATCTAGCGGGTACAGATACGCAGTATTTT	CASSPYLAGTDTQYF
TRBV25-1	NA	TRBD2	TRBJ2-3	TGTGCCAGCAGTGAATGGGTTAGCGGGAGCTCAGATACGCAGTATTTT	CASSEWVSGSSDTQYF
TRBV27	NA	TRBD1	TRBJ2-1	TGTGCCAGCAGCAGAAGACGGACAGGGGCGTCCTACAATGAGCAGTTCTTC	CASSRRRTGASYNEQFF
TRBV11-3	NA	NA	TRBJ2-7	TGTGCCAGCAGCTTAGACGCGACATCCTACGAGCAGTACTTC	CASSLDATSYEQYF
TRBV6-2/TRBV6-3	few	NA	TRBJ2-7	TGTGCCAGCAGTTACGCAGGGGGGTACGAGCAGTACTTC	CASSYAGGYEQYF
TRBV27	NA	TRBD1	TRBJ1-5	TGTGCCAGCAGTTGGGGACAGGCCGGGGGGCCCCAGCATTTT	CASSWGQAGGPQHF
TRBV7-6	NA	TRBD1	TRBJ1-2	TGTGCCAGCAGCTCAGGACAGGGCCTATATGGCTACACCTTC	CASSSGQGLYGYTF
TRBV18	few	TRBD1	TRBJ1-2	TGTGCCAGCTCACCAAGGGACAGGCCCTATGGCTACACCTTC	CASSPRDRPYGYTF
TRBV10-3	NA	TRBD2	TRBJ2-7	TGTGCCATCAGAAGCGGGGGGTTATCCTACGAGCAGTACTTC	CAIRSGGLSYEQYF
TRBV24-1	few	TRBD1	TRBJ1-5	TGTGCCACCAGTGATGCGGGACAGGGGTACAATCAGCCCCAGCATTTT	CATSDAGQGYNQPQHF
TRBV7-9	NA	TRBD1	TRBJ2-3	TGTGCCAGCAGCTCCGGACAGGGGGCTGAAGATACGCAGTATTTT	CASSSGQGAEDTQYF
TRBV4-2	NA	TRBD1	TRBJ1-6	TGTGCCAGCAGCCAAGAAAGAGGCGGCAGGGGGCCACCCCTCCACTTT	CASSQERGGRGPPLHF
TRBV3-1/TRBV3-2	NA	TRBD1	TRBJ1-2	TGTGCCAGCGCTCTAGGACAGGCAAGAGGCTACACCTTC	CASALGQARGYTF
TRBV29-1	NA	NA	TRBJ2-2	TGCAGCGTTGTTAAGGGGGACACCGGGGAGCTGTTTTTT	CSVVKGDTGELFF
TRBV12-3/TRBV12-4	NA	NA	TRBJ2-5	TGTGCCAGCAGTGCGTTTCCGGAAGAGACCCAGTACTTC	CASSAFPEETQYF
TRBV4-1	NA	NA	TRBJ1-4	TGCGCCAGCAGCCAAGTCCGGGAATCTAATGAAAAACTGTTTTTT	CASSQVRESNEKLFF
TRBV11-2	NA	TRBD1	TRBJ1-6	TGTGCCAGCAGCTTCACAGGGGCCCTGAATTCACCCCTCCACTTT	CASSFTGALNSPLHF
TRBV5-4	once	TRBD2	TRBJ2-3	TGTGCCAGCAGTTTCCCGGGACTAGCGGACACAGATACGCAGTATTTT	CASSFPGLADTDTQYF
TRBV11-2	NA	NA	TRBJ1-2	TGTGCCAGCAGTTCAACAGGGTATGGCTACACCTTC	CASSSTGYGYTF
TRBV9	NA	TRBD2	TRBJ2-3	TGTGCCAGCGGCCGCAGCGGGGGGGCAGATACGCAGTATTTT	CASGRSGGADTQYF
TRBV4-2	NA	TRBD2	TRBJ2-2	TGTGCCAGCAGCCAAGATGACAGCGGGGGGGCCGGGGAGCTGTTTTTT	CASSQDDSGGAGELFF
TRBV7-8	NA	TRBD2	TRBJ2-2	TGTGCCAGCAGCTTACGGGGGGACGCGAACACCGGGGAGCTGTTTTTT	CASSLRGDANTGELFF
TRBV9	NA	TRBD2	TRBJ2-1	TGTGCCAGCAGCGTAACAGGTAGCGGGTCCTACAATGAGCAGTTCTTC	CASSVTGSGSYNEQFF
TRBV30	NA	NA	TRBJ2-5	TGTGCCTGCGGACGGGATCTGTGGGAGACCCAGTACTTC	CACGRDLWETQYF
TRBV4-1	NA	NA	TRBJ1-5	TGCGCCAGCAGCCAAGACCACAGTTTCGGCCAGCCCCAGCATTTT	CASSQDHSFGQPQHF
TRBV7-8	once	TRBD1	TRBJ2-5	TGTGCCAGCAGCTTAGGGACAGGGCAAGAGACCCAGTACTTC	CASSLGTGQETQYF
TRBV3-1/TRBV3-2	NA	NA	TRBJ1-1	TGTGCCAGCAGCAGCCAGGAGAACACTGAAGCTTTCTTT	CASSSQENTEAFF
TRBV6-7	NA	NA	TRBJ1-2	TGTGCCAGCAGTTACTCCCGGGACAATGGCTACACCTTC	CASSYSRDNGYTF
TRBV9	NA	TRBD1	TRBJ2-5	TGTGCCAGCAGCGTACAGGACAGGCAAGAGACCCAGTACTTC	CASSVQDRQETQYF
TRBV5-1	NA	TRBD2	TRBJ2-7	TGCGCCAGCAGCTTGTTTGGACTAGCGGGATTTTCCTACGAGCAGTACTTC	CASSLFGLAGFSYEQYF
TRBV25-1	NA	TRBD1	TRBJ1-2	TGTGCCAGCCAGACAGGGGCAGGCTATGGCTACACCTTC	CASQTGAGYGYTF
TRBV11-2	NA	NA	TRBJ2-1	TGTGCCAGCAGCTTGGGCGCGGGGAATAACAATGAGCAGTTCTTC	CASSLGAGNNNEQFF
TRBV10-3	NA	NA	TRBJ1-2	TGTGCCATCAGTGAAAACCAGGGCGATGGCTACACCTTC	CAISENQGDGYTF
TRBV6-5	NA	NA	TRBJ2-1	TGTGCCAGCAGTTGGGGCCCTTACAATGAGCAGTTCTTC	CASSWGPYNEQFF
TRBV4-1	NA	NA	TRBJ1-2	TGCGCCAGCAGCCAAGATCCTCGCGATGGCTACACCTTC	CASSQDPRDGYTF
TRBV4-2	medium-sized	NA	TRBJ1-6	TGTGCCAGCAGCCAACACAATAATTCACCCCTCCACTTT	CASSQHNNSPLHF
TRBV24-1	NA	TRBD2	TRBJ2-2	TGTGCCACCTCCCGGGCGGGGGGCCCGAACACCGGGGAGCTGTTTTTT	CATSRAGGPNTGELFF
TRBV3-1/TRBV3-2	NA	NA	TRBJ2-7	TGTGCCAGCAGCGCAGGGTCGCGTACACACTTC	CASSAGSRTHF
TRBV6-5	NA	TRBD1	TRBJ1-2	TGTGCCAGCAGTTACGGAGACAGGGGCCGTGGCTACACCTTC	CASSYGDRGRGYTF
TRBV5-1	once	TRBD2	TRBJ2-1	TGCGCCAGCAGCTCATCCGGGACTAGCTACAATGAGCAGTTCTTC	CASSSSGTSYNEQFF